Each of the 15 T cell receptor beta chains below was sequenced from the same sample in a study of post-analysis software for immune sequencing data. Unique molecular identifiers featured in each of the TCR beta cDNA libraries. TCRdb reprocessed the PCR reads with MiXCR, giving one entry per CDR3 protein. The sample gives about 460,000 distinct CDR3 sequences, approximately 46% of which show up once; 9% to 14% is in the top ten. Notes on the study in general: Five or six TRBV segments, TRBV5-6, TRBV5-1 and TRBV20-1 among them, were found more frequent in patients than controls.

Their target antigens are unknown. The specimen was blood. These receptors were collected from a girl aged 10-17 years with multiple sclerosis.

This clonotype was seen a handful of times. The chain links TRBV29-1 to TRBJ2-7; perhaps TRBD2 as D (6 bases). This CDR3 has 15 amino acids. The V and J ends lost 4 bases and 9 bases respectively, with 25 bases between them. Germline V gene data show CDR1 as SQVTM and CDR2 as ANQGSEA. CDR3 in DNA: TGCAGCGTTGGACGAATTGGGGAGGCGACAATGGGGCAGTACTTC. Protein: CSVGRIGEATMGQYF.

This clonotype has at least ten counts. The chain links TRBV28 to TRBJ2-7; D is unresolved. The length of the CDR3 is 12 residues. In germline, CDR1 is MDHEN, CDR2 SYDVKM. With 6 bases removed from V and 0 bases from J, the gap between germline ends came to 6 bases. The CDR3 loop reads CASSPSSYEQYF. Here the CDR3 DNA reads TGTGCCAGCAGCCCCAGCTCCTACGAGCAGTACTTC.

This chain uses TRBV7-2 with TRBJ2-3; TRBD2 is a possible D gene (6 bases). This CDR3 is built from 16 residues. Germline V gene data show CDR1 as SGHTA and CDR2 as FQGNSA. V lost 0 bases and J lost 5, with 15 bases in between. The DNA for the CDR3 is TGTGCCAGCAGCTTAGCGGGTTTAGCGGTTAGAGATACGCAGTATTTT. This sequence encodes CASSLAGLAVRDTQYF.

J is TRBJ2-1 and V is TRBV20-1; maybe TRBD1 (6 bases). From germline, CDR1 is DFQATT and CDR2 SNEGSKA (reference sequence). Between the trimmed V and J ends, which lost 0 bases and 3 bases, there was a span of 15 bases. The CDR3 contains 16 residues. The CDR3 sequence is CSARDPGAQFYNEQFF. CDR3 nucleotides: TGCAGTGCTAGAGATCCAGGGGCCCAATTCTACAATGAGCAGTTCTTC.

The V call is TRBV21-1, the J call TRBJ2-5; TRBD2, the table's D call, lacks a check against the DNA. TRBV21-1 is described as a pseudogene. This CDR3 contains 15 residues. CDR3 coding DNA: TGTGCCAGCAGCAACATAGCGGGAGAGGCTGAGACCCAGTACTTC. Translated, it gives CASSNIAGEAETQYF.

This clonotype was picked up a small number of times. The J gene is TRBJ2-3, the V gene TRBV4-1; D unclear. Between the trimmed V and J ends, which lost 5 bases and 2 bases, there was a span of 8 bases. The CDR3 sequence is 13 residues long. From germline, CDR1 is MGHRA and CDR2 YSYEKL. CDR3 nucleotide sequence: TGCGCCAGCAGCACCGTTCACACAGATACGCAGTATTTT. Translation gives CASSTVHTDTQYF.

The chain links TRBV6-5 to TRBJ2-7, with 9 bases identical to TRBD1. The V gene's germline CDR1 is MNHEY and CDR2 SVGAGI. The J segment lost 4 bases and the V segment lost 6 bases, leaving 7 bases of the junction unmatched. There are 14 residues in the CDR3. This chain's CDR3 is CASRASGQGYEQYF. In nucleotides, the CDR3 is TGTGCCAGCAGGGCCTCGGGACAGGGATACGAGCAGTACTTC.

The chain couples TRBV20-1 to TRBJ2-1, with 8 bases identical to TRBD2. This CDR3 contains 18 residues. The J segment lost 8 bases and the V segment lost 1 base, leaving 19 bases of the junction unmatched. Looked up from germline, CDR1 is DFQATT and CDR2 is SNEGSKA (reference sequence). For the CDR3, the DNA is TGCAGTGCTAGAGCGGGGACCCCCAAGCGGGAGACGGGCGATGAGCAGTTCTTC. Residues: CSARAGTPKRETGDEQFF.

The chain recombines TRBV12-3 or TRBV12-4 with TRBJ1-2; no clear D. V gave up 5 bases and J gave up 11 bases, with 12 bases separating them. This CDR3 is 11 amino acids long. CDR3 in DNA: TGTGCCAGCAGTGCCTGGGAGGGTTACACCTTC. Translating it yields CASSAWEGYTF.

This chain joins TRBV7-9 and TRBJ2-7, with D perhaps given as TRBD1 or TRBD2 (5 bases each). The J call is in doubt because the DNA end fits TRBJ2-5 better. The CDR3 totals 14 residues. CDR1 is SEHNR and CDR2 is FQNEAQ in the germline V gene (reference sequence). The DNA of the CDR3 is TGTGCCAGCAGCTCCCAGCCGGGACGAGAGACCCAGTACTTC. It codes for CASSSQPGRETQYF.

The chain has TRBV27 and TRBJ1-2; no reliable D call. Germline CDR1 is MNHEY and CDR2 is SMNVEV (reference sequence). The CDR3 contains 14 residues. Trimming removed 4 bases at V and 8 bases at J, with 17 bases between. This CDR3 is CASSSDKMVRGYTF. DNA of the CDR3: TGTGCCAGCAGTTCCGACAAGATGGTACGGGGCTACACCTTC.

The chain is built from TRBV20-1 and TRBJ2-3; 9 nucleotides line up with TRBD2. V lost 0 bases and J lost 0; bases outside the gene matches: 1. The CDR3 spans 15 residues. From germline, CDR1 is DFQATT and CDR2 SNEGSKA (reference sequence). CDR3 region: CSARETSGSTDTQYF. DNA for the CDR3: TGCAGTGCTAGAGAAACTAGCGGGAGCACAGATACGCAGTATTTT.

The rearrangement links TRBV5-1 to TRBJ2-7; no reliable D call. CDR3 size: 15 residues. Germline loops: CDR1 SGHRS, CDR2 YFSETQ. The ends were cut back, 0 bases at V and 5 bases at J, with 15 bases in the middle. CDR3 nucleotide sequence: TGCGCCAGCAGCTTGGGTGGGCTCGCCAGCCACGAGCAGTACTTC. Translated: CASSLGGLASHEQYF.

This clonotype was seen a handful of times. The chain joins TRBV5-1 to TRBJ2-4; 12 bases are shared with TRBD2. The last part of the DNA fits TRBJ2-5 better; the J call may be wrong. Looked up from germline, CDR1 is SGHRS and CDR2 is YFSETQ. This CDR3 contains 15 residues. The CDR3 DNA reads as TGCGCCAGCAGCTCCCGACTAGCGGGAGTGGAGACCCAGTACTTC. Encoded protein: CASSSRLAGVETQYF.

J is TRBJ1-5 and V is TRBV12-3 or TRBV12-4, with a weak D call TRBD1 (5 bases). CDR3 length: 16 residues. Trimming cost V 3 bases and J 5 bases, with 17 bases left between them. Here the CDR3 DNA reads TGTGCCAGCAGTTTCGAGATAGATTTAGGGGATCAGCCCCAGCATTTT. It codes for CASSFEIDLGDQPQHF.